A selection of T cell receptor beta chains follows, all from one sample in a study of blood T cells in healthy people across ages. MiXCR, applied by TCRdb to the 5' RACE reads, yields one record per CDR3 protein. The sample lists 850,000 to 1,000,000 distinct CDR3 sequences; roughly 43% were seen once. Sequencing was carried out using blood. These receptors were collected from a man aged 30 to 45 in good health. Each CDR3 is given without its conserved first and last residue.

v_call	j_call	cdr3_aa
TRBV20-1	TRBJ1-2	SARIPRTGGFYGYT
TRBV7-6	TRBJ2-3	ASRGGGADTQY
TRBV6-6	TRBJ2-7	ASLGQGSYEQY
TRBV7-2	-	ASRLGGQISYEQY
TRBV15	TRBJ2-1	ATSRSKTPSGEQF
TRBV5-6	TRBJ2-6	ASSLPESSGANVLT
TRBV5-1	-	ASSLKALGQGAKTQY
TRBV29-1	TRBJ2-5	SVERAGQYQKTQY
TRBV7-2	TRBJ2-5	ASSLTQPETQY
TRBV7-2	TRBJ1-1	ASRKGLLNTEAF
TRBV7-2	TRBJ2-1	ASSLRGGTGVNEQF
TRBV6-5	TRBJ2-7	ASSSSGVYEQY
TRBV12-3/TRBV12-4	TRBJ1-2	ASRPPAHYGYT